Following are 10 T cell receptor beta chains from one sample sequenced in a study of T cell changes during pregnancy in multiple sclerosis. Sequenced by immunoSEQ multiplex PCR; TCRdb stores in-frame clones only, minus some. The sample includes 75,000 to 90,000 clones, just over 90% of them seen just once. The source was CD4+ T cells from peripheral blood mononuclear cells, collected before pregnancy. The source of these receptors is a female donor with multiple sclerosis, enrolled in a pregnancy study.

The chain recombines TRBV6-5 with TRBJ1-2, with 8 bases lining up with TRBD1. CDR3 length equals 13 residues. Germline CDR1 MNHEY, CDR2 SVGAGI. Trimming cost V 5 bases and J 8 bases; bases outside gene matches: 7. The CDR3 protein is CASSPPGQAGYTF. The CDR3 bases are TGTGCCAGCAGTCCCCCGGGACAGGCCGGCTACACCTTC.

This chain uses TRBV13 with TRBJ2-4; TRBD1 aligns across 9 bases. Germline CDR1 PRHDT, CDR2 FYEKMQ (reference sequence). V lost 1 base, J lost 0 bases, and 10 bases stayed unmatched. The CDR3 loop spans 19 amino acids. CDR3 DNA sequence: TGTGCCAGCAGCTTAGTCCGGCGTTCGACAGGGGGAGCCAAAAACATTCAGTACTTC. This sequence encodes CASSLVRRSTGGAKNIQYF. Full variable domain (outside the CDR3, taken from reference TRBV13 and TRBJ2-4): AAGVIQSPRHLIKEKRETATLKCYPIPRHDTVYWYQQGPGQDPQFLISFYEKMQSDKGSIPDRFSAQQFSDYHSELNMSSLELGDSALYFCASSLVRRSTGGAKNIQYFGAGTRLSVL.

The chain links TRBV30 to TRBJ1-3; D not resolved. V shed 1 base and J shed 8 bases, with 6 bases lying between them. In germline, CDR1 is GTSNPN, CDR2 SVGIG (reference sequence). The length of the CDR3 is 11 residues. For the CDR3, the DNA is TGTGCCTGGAGTGGTTTCGACACCATATATTTT. Translated: CAWSGFDTIYF.

The chain employs TRBV2 and TRBJ1-1; a possible D gene is TRBD1 (5 bases). The CDR3 extends over 16 amino acids. Looked up from germline, CDR1 is SNHLY and CDR2 is FYNNEI. V was trimmed by 2 bases and J by 0 bases, leaving 13 bases between them. The CDR3 loop reads CASSEMDTYLNTEAFF. CDR3 bases: TGTGCCAGCAGTGAAATGGACACCTACCTGAACACTGAAGCTTTCTTT.

V and J are TRBV18 and TRBJ1-5, with D perhaps TRBD1 (6 bases). The CDR3 extends over 17 amino acids. The V gene's germline CDR1 is KGHSH and CDR2 LQKENI. Trimming took 5 bases from V and 1 from J, leaving 18 bases between them. CDR3 residues: CASSSTNPGQSNQPQHF. In DNA form, the CDR3 reads TGTGCCAGCTCATCAACGAACCCGGGACAAAGCAATCAGCCCCAGCATTTT.

The chain combines TRBV28 with TRBJ2-7; D is undetermined. Trimming stripped 2 bases from V and 4 bases from J, with 12 bases between. This CDR3 contains 14 residues. Germline V gene lookup returns CDR1 MDHEN and CDR2 SYDVKM. The CDR3 spells CASSLAGATYEQYF. CDR3 DNA: TGTGCCAGCAGTTTAGCAGGCGCTACGTACGAGCAGTACTTC. Filled out from reference TRBV28 and TRBJ2-7, the complete variable domain reads DVKVTQSSRYLVKRTGEKVFLECVQDMDHENMFWYRQDPGLGLRLIYFSYDVKMKEKGDIPEGYSVSREKKERFSLILESASTNQTSMYLCASSLAGATYEQYFGPGTRLTVT.

This chain connects TRBV18 to TRBJ2-7; D might be TRBD1 (5 bases). CDR1 and CDR2 from the germline V gene are KGHSH and LQKENI. There are 15 residues in the CDR3. Trimming shortened V by 6 bases and J by 5 bases, and 20 bases separated the two germline ends. In DNA, the CDR3 is TGTGCCAGCTCCCCTTTGGGGCAGGGTATCGACGAGCAGTACTTC. This sequence encodes CASSPLGQGIDEQYF.

This rearrangement joins TRBV19 to TRBJ2-3; a weak D match, TRBD1 (6 bases). V shed 4 bases and J shed 2 bases, with 7 bases lying between them. This CDR3 region has 13 residues. CDR1 is LNHDA, CDR2 SQIVND, per germline (reference sequence). CDR3: CASSRQDTDTQYF. The DNA for the CDR3 is TGTGCCAGTAGTAGACAGGACACAGATACGCAGTATTTT.

The chain employs TRBV6-1 and TRBJ2-7; weak D call: TRBD1 (5 bases). The CDR3 length is 12 residues. Trimming shortened V by 3 bases and J by 3 bases, and 6 bases separated the two germline ends. Per the germline V gene, CDR1 is MNHNS and CDR2 is SASEGT. CDR3 DNA sequence: TGTGCCAGCAGTGAGACAGACTACGAGCAGTACTTC. Translated: CASSETDYEQYF.

The rearrangement joins TRBV6-5 to TRBJ1-6; D gene unclear. V dropped 0 bases and J dropped 9 bases, with 15 bases sitting between them. The CDR3 loop spans 16 amino acids. Germline V gene data show CDR1 as MNHEY and CDR2 as SVGAGI. The CDR3: CASSYSRGIGGSPLHF. The CDR3 nucleotides are TGTGCCAGCAGTTACTCGAGAGGGATCGGAGGTTCACCCCTCCACTTT.